This entry lists 13 T cell receptor beta chains sequenced from one sample in a study of graft-versus-host responses after intestinal transplantation. The assay was immunoSEQ multiplex PCR, and TCRdb's table has in-frame clones only and misses some. The data hold 7,000 to 9,000 clones, with about 32% observed a single time. The sequencing here drew on alloreactive CD4+ T cells from a mixed lymphocyte reaction culture, taken before intestinal transplant. Described subset: CFSE-low proliferating T cells sorted from roughly six-day pre-transplant mixed lymphocyte reaction (GvH or HvG direction). The receptors were sampled from a human patient who received an intestinal transplant.

This clone was picked up a small number of times. The V call is TRBV5-4, the J call TRBJ1-1; tentative D call: TRBD1 (5 bases). CDR3 size: 12 residues. Germline CDR1 reads SGHNT; CDR2 reads YYREEE (reference sequence). Trimming stripped 7 bases from V and 1 base from J, with 8 bases between. CDR3 loop: CASSDKNTEAFF. The CDR3, as DNA: TGTGCCAGCTCGGACAAGAACACTGAAGCTTTCTTT.

This clone was picked up a small number of times. The chain couples TRBV6-5 to TRBJ2-7, with D maybe TRBD1 (5 bases). CDR1 and CDR2 from the germline V gene are MNHEY and SVGAGI. V was cut by 2 bases and J by 6 bases, with 14 bases left in between. This CDR3 has 14 residues. Here the CDR3 DNA reads TGTGCCAGCAGTTACACCCCTCGGCAGGGCGAGCAGTACTTC. This codes for CASSYTPRQGEQYF.

DNA for the CDR3: TGTGCCAGCAGCTTGTTGGCAATTAAAAATTCACCCCTCCACTTT. As protein: CASSLLAIKNSPLHF. The chain has TRBV7-9 and TRBJ1-6; D call uncertain. CDR1 and CDR2 (germline): SEHNR, FQNEAQ (reference sequence). Trimming took 3 bases from V and 7 from J, leaving 13 bases between them. CDR3 length: 15 residues.

A few counts support this clone. This rearrangement joins TRBV7-2 to TRBJ2-5, with D possibly being TRBD2 (5 bases). Germline CDR1 and CDR2: SGHTA and FQGNSA. The CDR3 loop spans 14 amino acids. Deletions cut 1 base from V and 6 bases from J, with 12 bases between. CDR3 bases: TGTGCCAGCAGCTTAGGAGGGCCGATAAAGACCCAGTACTTC. It codes for CASSLGGPIKTQYF.

The rearrangement uses TRBV7-9 and TRBJ1-6; D is unclear. The germline gives CDR1 SEHNR, CDR2 FQNEAQ (reference sequence). The CDR3 contains 13 residues. Trimming stripped 4 bases from V and 6 bases from J, with 7 bases between. For the CDR3, the DNA is TGTGCCAGCAGCTCGACTGGTAATTCACCCCTCCACTTT. As protein: CASSSTGNSPLHF.

The gene calls are TRBV7-2 and TRBJ2-1; 10 bases match TRBD2. The CDR3 sequence is 15 residues long. Germline lookup yields CDR1 SGHTA and CDR2 FQGNSA. V was pared by 3 bases and J by 8 bases, with 7 bases of the junction left unmatched. CDR3 in amino acids: CASSFSAGGPYEQFF. CDR3 coding DNA: TGTGCCAGCAGCTTTTCAGCGGGGGGGCCCTATGAGCAGTTCTTC.

In DNA form, the CDR3 reads TGTGCCAGCTCACTGCAGGGGGATAGCAATCAGCCCCAGCATTTT. Translating gives CASSLQGDSNQPQHF. This chain links TRBV18 with TRBJ1-5; 7 nucleotides line up with TRBD1. Looked up from germline, CDR1 is KGHSH and CDR2 is LQKENI. The CDR3 runs 15 residues. J gave up 0 bases and V 4 bases, and 3 bases lay outside the gene matches.

The V and J genes are TRBV5-5 and TRBJ2-7; perhaps TRBD1 as D (5 bases). CDR1 and CDR2 (germline): SGHKS, YYEKEE (reference sequence). This CDR3 contains 14 residues. V lost 4 bases, J lost 1 base, and 12 bases lay in between. The CDR3 sequence is CASSRETVSYEQYF. The DNA of the CDR3 is TGTGCCAGCAGCCGCGAGACAGTATCCTACGAGCAGTACTTC. Full variable domain (outside the CDR3, taken from reference TRBV5-5 and TRBJ2-7): DAGVTQSPTHLIKTRGQQVTLRCSPISGHKSVSWYQQVLGQGPQFIFQYYEKEERGRGNFPDRFSARQFPNYSSELNVNALLLGDSALYLCASSRETVSYEQYFGPGTRLTVT.

The chain has TRBV6-1 and TRBJ1-2; TRBD1 agrees at 8 bases. CDR3 length: 13 amino acids. The germline CDR1 and CDR2 sequences are MNHNS and SASEGT. V trimming: 6 bases; J trimming: 5 bases; junction bases outside the gene matches: 5. The CDR3 spells CASRPTGGYGYTF. Written as DNA, the CDR3 is TGTGCCAGCAGGCCCACAGGGGGGTATGGCTACACCTTC.

In nucleotides, the CDR3 is TGTGCCAGCAGTGACACAGGGCGCTATGGCTACACCTTC. Translated: CASSDTGRYGYTF. The V gene is TRBV6-1, the J gene TRBJ1-2; D might be TRBD1 (6 bases). The ends were cut back, 3 bases at V and 4 bases at J, with 9 bases in the middle. The CDR3 spans 13 residues. From germline, CDR1 is MNHNS and CDR2 SASEGT.

This clone has more than one count but fewer than ten. V usage is TRBV6-1 and J usage is TRBJ1-1; 7 positions agree with TRBD1. J lost 1 base, V lost 2 bases, and 4 bases had no gene match. Germline V gene lookup returns CDR1 MNHNS and CDR2 SASEGT. The CDR3 loop spans 15 amino acids. CDR3 amino acids: CASSEMGTENTEAFF. CDR3 sequence (DNA): TGTGCCAGCAGTGAAATGGGGACAGAGAACACTGAAGCTTTCTTT.

The chain carries TRBV11-3 and TRBJ2-1, with 11 bases lining up with TRBD2. CDR3 size: 18 residues. Trimming at V came to 1 base and at J to 6 bases, leaving 11 bases not matched to a gene. Per germline, CDR1 SGHNT and CDR2 YENEEA. The CDR3 reads CASSLGLAGSWRGNEQFF. The CDR3, as DNA: TGTGCCAGCAGCTTAGGACTAGCGGGGTCATGGCGGGGCAATGAGCAGTTCTTC.

The V call is TRBV7-9, the J call TRBJ2-5; 7 nucleotides line up with TRBD1. V shed 4 bases, J shed 3 bases, and the junction held 5 bases outside the gene matches. CDR3 length: 14 residues. The germline CDR1 and CDR2 sequences are SEHNR and FQNEAQ (reference sequence). CDR3 region: CASSYDRAKETQYF. The CDR3 DNA reads as TGTGCCAGCAGCTACGACAGGGCAAAAGAGACCCAGTACTTC.